A single sample gave rise to the 7 T cell receptor beta chains below, sequenced in a study of Ad26.COV2.S vaccination and SARS-CoV-2 variants. Profiled with immunoSEQ multiplex PCR; TCRdb holds only in-frame clones, not every one. The data show over 85,000 clones, about 78% seen once. The sample consisted of peripheral blood, taken after recovery from COVID-19. The receptors derive from a human donor who had recovered from COVID-19.

CDR3 nucleotide sequence: TGTGCCACCAGCAGAGACTATGCCCTCAACTATGGCTACACCTTC. Translated, it gives CATSRDYALNYGYTF. The gene calls are TRBV15 and TRBJ1-2; D ambiguous. Trimming stripped 0 bases from V and 2 bases from J, with 10 bases between. Germline V CDR1 and CDR2: LNHNV, YYDKDF (reference sequence). This CDR3 has 15 amino acids. The full variable domain, with the rest looked up from reference TRBV15 and TRBJ1-2, is DAMVIQNPRYQVTQFGKPVTLSCSQTLNHNVMYWYQQKSSQAPKLLFHYYDKDFNNEADTPDNFQSRRPNTSFCFLDIRSPGLGDTAMYLCATSRDYALNYGYTFGSGTRLTVV.

The gene calls are TRBV11-2 and TRBJ1-4, with 7 bases matching TRBD1. Trimming took 3 bases from V and 8 from J; bases not matched to a gene: 6. This CDR3 comprises 14 residues. Germline assignment: CDR1 SGHAT and CDR2 FQNNGV. In nucleotides, the CDR3 is TGTGCCAGCAGCTTCGACAGGGCGGTAGAAAAACTGTTTTTT. Residues: CASSFDRAVEKLFF.

The CDR3 bases are TGCAGCGTTGAAGATCCCGGACAGGTCTACGAGCAGTACTTC. The encoded protein is CSVEDPGQVYEQYF. V and J are TRBV29-1 and TRBJ2-7; 7 nucleotides match TRBD1. Germline assignment: CDR1 SQVTM and CDR2 ANQGSEA. V gave up 0 bases and J gave up 3 bases; unmatched junction bases: 5. CDR3 length: 14 amino acids.

The count of this clone is one. The chain joins TRBV5-1 to TRBJ2-3, with D hard to call. Per germline, CDR1 SGHRS and CDR2 YFSETQ. Trimming left V 1 base short and J 2 bases short, with 11 bases between. The CDR3 consists of 15 residues. CDR3: CASSLSIQVTDTQYF. The CDR3 nucleotides read TGCGCCAGCAGCTTGAGTATCCAGGTCACAGATACGCAGTATTTT.

The CDR3 loop reads CASSYSWVFTDTQYF. The CDR3 DNA reads as TGTGCCAGCAGTTACTCGTGGGTCTTCACAGATACGCAGTATTTT. J is TRBJ2-3 and V is TRBV6-5; D is ambiguous. The CDR3 sequence is 15 residues long. Trimming cost V 0 bases and J 2 bases, with 9 bases left between them. Germline CDR1 reads MNHEY; CDR2 reads SVGAGI.

Only a few counts were recorded for this clone. This rearrangement joins TRBV2 to TRBJ2-7; TRBD2 might be the D (6 bases). Trimming left V 2 bases short and J 3 bases short, with 8 bases between. The germline CDR1 and CDR2 sequences are SNHLY and FYNNEI. The CDR3 has 13 residues. CDR3 sequence: CASSEREDYEQYF. The DNA for the CDR3 is TGTGCCAGCAGTGAAAGGGAGGACTACGAGCAGTACTTC.

The chain has TRBV2 and TRBJ2-5; D might be TRBD2 (7 bases). The germline CDR1 and CDR2 sequences are SNHLY and FYNNEI. Trimming left V 7 bases short and J 1 base short, with 13 bases between. This CDR3 comprises 14 residues. CDR3 DNA: TGTGCCAGCACCTGGGGGGGCAGCCAAGAGACCCAGTACTTC. Protein sequence: CASTWGGSQETQYF.